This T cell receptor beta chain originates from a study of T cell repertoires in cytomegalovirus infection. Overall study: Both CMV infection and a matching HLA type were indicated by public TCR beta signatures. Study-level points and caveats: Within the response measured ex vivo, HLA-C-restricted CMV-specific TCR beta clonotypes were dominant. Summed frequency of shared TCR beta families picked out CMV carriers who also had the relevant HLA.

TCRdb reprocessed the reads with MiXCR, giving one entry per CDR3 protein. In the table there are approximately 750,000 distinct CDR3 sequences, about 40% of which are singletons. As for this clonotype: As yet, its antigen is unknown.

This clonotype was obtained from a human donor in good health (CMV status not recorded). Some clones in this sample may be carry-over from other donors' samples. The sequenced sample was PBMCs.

For the CDR3, the DNA is TGCGCCAGCAGCCCGGGGTTTGGACTAGCGGGCAAAAAGAGCTCCTACGAGCAGTACTTC. It encodes CASSPGFGLAGKKSSYEQYF. The V and J genes are TRBV4-1 and TRBJ2-7, with 11 bases identical to TRBD2. The J segment lost 0 bases and the V segment lost 4 bases, leaving 17 bases of the junction unmatched. The CDR3 is 20 amino acids. CDR1 and CDR2 from the germline V gene are MGHRA and YSYEKL.